The rows below give T cell receptor beta chains drawn from one sample of a study of blood T cell repertoires in COVID-19. Some clones are missing from TCRdb's copy, which holds only in-frame ones; the method was immunoSEQ multiplex PCR. Of over 200,000 clones listed, about nine tenths are singletons. The sequenced sample was peripheral blood. Every receptor here comes from a man in his sixties who had recovered from COVID-19. CDR3s include the opening cysteine and the closing phenylalanine or tryptophan. Size is omitted from some rows. Given values are once, few, many or a class for expanded clones.

>NA|TRBV15
CATSRPPGDQPQHF
>NA|TRBV2
CASSVQGTNEKLFF
>NA|TRBV19
CASTPSRTLSGYGYTF
>NA|TRBV14
CASSQDSTRGEKLFF
>NA|TRBV3-1/TRBV3-2
CASSPPLAASSYEQYF
>NA|TRBV11-3
CASSLAGQFNEQFF
>few|TRBV24-1
CATSDTDGVSNQPQHF
>NA|TRBV18
CASSHRQGAAGNTIYF
>NA|TRBV6-5
CASSYSGSNQPQHF
>once|TRBV5-6
CASTPDRASYEQYF
>NA|TRBV5-1
CASSPGNDYGYTF
>NA|TRBV5-1
CASSSTGLNQKSGANVLTF
>once|TRBV5-5
CASSLGGAAGNQPQHF
>NA|TRBV7-9
CASSLDGSISPLHF
>NA|TRBV27
CASSLEGGGETQYF
>NA|TRBV6-5
CASTGGLSYNSPLHF
>NA|TRBV7-2
CASSQLRGNTGELFF
>NA|TRBV6-2/TRBV6-3
CASSSPGTGGQETQYF
>once|TRBV6-5
CASSYPGTQHSEQFF
>NA|TRBV29-1
CSVEDNSGRQETQYF
>NA|TRBV7-7
CASSLVGQGFYEQYF
>once|TRBV7-8
CASTDIRGSGETQYF
>once|TRBV7-2
CASSSDGQGLYEQYF
>NA|TRBV27
CASSLLGGNEQFF
>NA|TRBV7-2
CASSRDAGGSYNEQFF
>NA|TRBV5-6
CASSPGLAGADTQYF
>NA|TRBV6-6
CASSYDRGKGNTIYF
>NA|TRBV2
CASKPNPGGNIQYF
>once|TRBV7-9
CASSANPGRVNQPQHF
>NA|TRBV18
CASSPLQGDYGYTF
>NA|TRBV6-2/TRBV6-3
CASSYSVTWADYKGQFF
>NA|TRBV3-1/TRBV3-2
CASTYSSPRGGALYEQYF
>NA|TRBV20-1
CSASISENSPLHF
>NA|TRBV3-1/TRBV3-2
CASSYFLSVGGPNYGYTF
>NA|TRBV6-5
CASSSSRRDSPLHF
>NA|TRBV28
CASSPSDSYEQYF
>NA|TRBV5-1
CASSTEGNSPLHF
>NA|TRBV19
CASSTGTGSGETQYF
>NA|TRBV28
CASSLPRTSIEQYF
>NA|TRBV5-1
CASSLRQGRVTEAFF
>NA|TRBV2
CASSENRSYGYTF
>NA|TRBV24-1
CATSDLAGGGFLTDTQYF
>once|TRBV11-3
CASSPRRSARNEQFF
>NA|TRBV5-1
CASSLSGTAQETQYF
>NA|TRBV10-3
CAISPGQGSNQPQHF
>once|TRBV20-1
CSASSSGEGTEAFF
>NA|TRBV19
CASSMGGSGANVLTF
>once|TRBV18
CASSLAAGDYQETQYF
>NA|TRBV19
CASSMWGTDGYTF
>NA|TRBV2
CASSRTGFGEQYF
>NA|TRBV18
CASSPGTGYEQYF
>NA|TRBV3-1/TRBV3-2
CASSPTTGNGEQFF
>NA|TRBV5-1
CASSSGLAGGPDTQYF
>few|TRBV11-2
CASSSPRGSMETQYF
>NA|TRBV10-3
CAISEGTGGPYEQYF
>NA|TRBV19
CASSINQGSYEQYF
>once|TRBV28
CASRTGQGARGYTF
>NA|TRBV5-1
CASSGGLAGGLSYEQYF
>NA|TRBV5-1
CASSSGLGDTQYF
>NA|TRBV7-2
CASSLILYEQYF